The subject of this entry is one TCR beta chain. Its antigen is not known. Through Arm-PCR of CDR3 regions and iRepertoire HTBI primers, TCR beta libraries were built. In TCRdb, the multiplex PCR reads were re-called with MiXCR into one record per CDR3 protein. The table has roughly 700,000 distinct CDR3 sequences, around 30% seen once; the top ten hold 40% to 50%. This CDR3 contains 13 residues. Trimming left V 5 bases short and J 3 bases short, with 14 bases between. Germline loops: CDR1 SQVTM, CDR2 ANQGSEA. These data belong to a study of regulatory T cells in long-lasting Graves disease. Study-level findings and limits: Whereas new patients shared 800 to 1,000 public clonotypes, persistent patients shared more, at 2,500 to 3,500. Persistent disease exhibited a predilection for TRBV28, TRBJ1-2 and TRBJ2-5.

As for time point: persistent/refractory GD, antithyroid drugs over 5 years with positive TRAb. From RNA extracted from PBMCs, the TCR library was made. J is TRBJ2-7 and V is TRBV29-1; a possible D gene is TRBD1 (6 bases). This TCR came from a female donor with Graves disease. Sequencing used peripheral blood mononuclear cells (PBMCs), obtained when the disease was refractory, from a patient treated with antithyroid drugs. CDR3 nucleotide sequence: TGCAGCGTTTCTTCAGGGGTCGGCTACGAGCAGTACTTC. This gives the protein CSVSSGVGYEQYF.